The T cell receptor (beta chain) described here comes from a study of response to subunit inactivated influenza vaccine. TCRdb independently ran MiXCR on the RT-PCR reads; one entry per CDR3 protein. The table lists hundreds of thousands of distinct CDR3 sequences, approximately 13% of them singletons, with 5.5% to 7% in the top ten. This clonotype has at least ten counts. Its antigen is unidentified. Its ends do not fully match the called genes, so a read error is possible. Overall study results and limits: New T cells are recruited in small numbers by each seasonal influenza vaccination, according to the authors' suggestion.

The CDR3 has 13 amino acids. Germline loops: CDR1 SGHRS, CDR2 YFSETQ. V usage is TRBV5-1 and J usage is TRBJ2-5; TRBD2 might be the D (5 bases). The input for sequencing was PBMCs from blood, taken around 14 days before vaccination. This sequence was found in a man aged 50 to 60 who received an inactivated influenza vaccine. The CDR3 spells CASSLASEETQYF. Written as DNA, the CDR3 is TGTGCCAGCAGCTTAGCGTCGGAGGAGACCCAGTACTTC.